This paragraph covers one T cell receptor beta chain sequence. Antigen unknown. The V gene lost 0 bases and the J gene lost 1 base, with 6 bases spanning the gap. Germline loops: CDR1 GTSNPN, CDR2 SVGIG (reference sequence). The CDR3 is 14 residues long. Measured with immunoSEQ multiplex PCR; TCRdb has only the in-frame clones, and not every one. The sample has around 51,000 clones, about 85% seen once; the top ten hold approximately 4.1%. This sample is drawn from a study of T cells in tumors after PD-1 blockade. Background on the study: Daily vismodegib 150 mg continued in a subset of anti-PD-1-treated patients. Study-level findings and limits: Some novel exhausted tumor clones appeared in pre-treatment blood, suggesting peripheral recruitment.

J is TRBJ2-2 and V is TRBV30; D call uncertain. Sample: PBMCs, taken before anti-PD-1 treatment. The origin of this receptor is a human donor with basal cell carcinoma. DNA of the CDR3: TGTGCCTGGAGTGTAGTTCTGAACACCGGGGAGCTGTTTTTT. Its protein is CAWSVVLNTGELFF.